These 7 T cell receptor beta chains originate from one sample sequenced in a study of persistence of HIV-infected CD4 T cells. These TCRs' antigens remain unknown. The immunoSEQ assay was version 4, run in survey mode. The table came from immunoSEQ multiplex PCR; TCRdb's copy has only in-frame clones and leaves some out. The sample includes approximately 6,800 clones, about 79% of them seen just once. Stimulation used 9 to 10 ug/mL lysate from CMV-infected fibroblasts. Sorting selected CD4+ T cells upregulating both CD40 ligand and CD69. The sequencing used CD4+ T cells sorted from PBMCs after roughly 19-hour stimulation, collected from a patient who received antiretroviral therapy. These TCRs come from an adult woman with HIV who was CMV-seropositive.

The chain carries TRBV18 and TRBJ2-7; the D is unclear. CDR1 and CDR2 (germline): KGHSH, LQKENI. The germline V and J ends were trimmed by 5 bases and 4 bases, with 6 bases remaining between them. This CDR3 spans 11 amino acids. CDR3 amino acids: CASSMRYEQYF. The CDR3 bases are TGTGCCAGCTCAATGCGGTACGAGCAGTACTTC.

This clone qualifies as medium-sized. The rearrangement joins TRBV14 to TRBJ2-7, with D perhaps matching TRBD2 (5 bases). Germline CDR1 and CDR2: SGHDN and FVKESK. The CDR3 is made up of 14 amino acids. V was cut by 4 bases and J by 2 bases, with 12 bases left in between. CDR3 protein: CASSLGVGTYEQYF. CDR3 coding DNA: TGTGCCAGCAGCCTCGGGGTAGGGACCTACGAGCAGTACTTC.

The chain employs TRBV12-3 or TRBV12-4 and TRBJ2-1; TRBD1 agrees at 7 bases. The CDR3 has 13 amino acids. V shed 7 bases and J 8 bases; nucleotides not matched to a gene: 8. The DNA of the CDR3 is TGTGCCAGCACTAAGACAGGGTATGATGAGCAGTTCTTC. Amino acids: CASTKTGYDEQFF.

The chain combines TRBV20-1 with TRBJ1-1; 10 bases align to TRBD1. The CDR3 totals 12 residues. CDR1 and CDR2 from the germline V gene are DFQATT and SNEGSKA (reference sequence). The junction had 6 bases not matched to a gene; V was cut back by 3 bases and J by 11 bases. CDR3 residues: CSASRGQGFAFF. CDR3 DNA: TGCAGTGCTAGTAGGGGACAGGGGTTCGCTTTCTTT.

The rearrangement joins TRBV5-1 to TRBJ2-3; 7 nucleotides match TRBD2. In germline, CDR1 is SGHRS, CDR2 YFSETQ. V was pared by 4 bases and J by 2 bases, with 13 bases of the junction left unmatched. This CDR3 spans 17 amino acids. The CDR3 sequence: CASSARWLADYTDTQYF. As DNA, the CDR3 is TGCGCCAGCAGCGCTCGTTGGCTAGCGGATTACACAGATACGCAGTATTTT. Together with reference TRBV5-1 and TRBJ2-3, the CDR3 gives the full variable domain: KAGVTQTPRYLIKTRGQQVTLSCSPISGHRSVSWYQQTPGQGLQFLFEYFSETQRNKGNFPGRFSGRQFSNSRSEMNVSTLELGDSALYLCASSARWLADYTDTQYFGPGTRLTVL.

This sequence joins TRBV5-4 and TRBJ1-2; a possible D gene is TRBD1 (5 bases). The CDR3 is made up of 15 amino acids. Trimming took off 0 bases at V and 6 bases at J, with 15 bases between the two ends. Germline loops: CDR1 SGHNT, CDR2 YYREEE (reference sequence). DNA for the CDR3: TGTGCCAGCAGCTTGGCTACAGGAGGGGCACATGGCTACACCTTC. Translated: CASSLATGGAHGYTF.

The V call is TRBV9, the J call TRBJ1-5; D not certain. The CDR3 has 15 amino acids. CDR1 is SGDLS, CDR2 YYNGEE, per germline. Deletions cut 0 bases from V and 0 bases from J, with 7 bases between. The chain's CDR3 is CASSVGEISNQPQHF. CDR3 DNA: TGTGCCAGCAGCGTAGGGGAGATTAGCAATCAGCCCCAGCATTTT.